The sample holds a few counts of the clone carrying this TCR beta chain. Its antigen is unidentified. This record comes from a study of naive and memory T cell subsets. Germline CDR1 reads GTSNPN; CDR2 reads SVGIG (reference sequence). Between the trimmed V and J ends, which lost 0 bases and 5 bases, there was a span of 4 bases. The CDR3 totals 12 residues. TCR cDNA received a 3' ligated oligonucleotide that carried a UMI. RNA was extracted from 2 to 3 ml of whole blood of healthy adults. Four PCR rounds used nested alpha and beta constant region primers plus the SP2 primer. Via MiXCR, TCRdb re-called the 5' RACE reads, giving one row per CDR3 protein. This sample yields 55,000 to 65,000 distinct CDR3 sequences, of which approximately 8% are seen a single time; under 25% belongs to the top ten. Whole-study results and caveats: TCR transcript changes with activation or differentiation may affect this RNA method.

The sequence was obtained from a female donor in good health. The chain links TRBV30 to TRBJ2-2; D remains ambiguous. The CDR3 DNA sequence: TGTGCCTGGAGTGTGGTGACCGGGGAGCTGTTTTTT. Protein sequence: CAWSVVTGELFF.